The clone carrying this T cell receptor beta chain appeared a few times. The germline V gene encodes CDR1 SGHTA and CDR2 FQGNSA. After removal of 4 bases from V and 1 base from J, the junction contained 8 bases not matched to a gene. The CDR3 covers 16 residues. Across under 25 US areas, participants ranged in age from roughly 18 to 89 years. This sample was taken from a study of blood T cell repertoires in COVID-19. Libraries were prepared by immunoSEQ multiplex PCR; TCRdb keeps only in-frame clonotypes and omits some of them. Here the sample spans around 310,000 clones, roughly 86% being singletons.

V gene TRBV7-2 combines with J gene TRBJ1-2; TRBD1 aligns across 8 bases. This clonotype was obtained from a woman in her twenties or thirties who had recovered from COVID-19. Input material: PBMCs or T cells enriched from blood (not recorded which). CDR3 residues: CASSYAGTGVNYGYTF. CDR3 nucleotide sequence: TGTGCCAGCAGCTACGCCGGGACAGGTGTTAACTATGGCTACACCTTC.